This T cell receptor (beta chain) came from a study of T cell repertoires in cytomegalovirus infection. The CDR3 is 15 amino acids. Germline trimming cut 6 bases from V and 3 bases from J; bases unmatched to any gene: 8. CDR1 and CDR2 (germline): MDHEN, SYDVKM. Of note for this clonotype: Its antigen is unknown.

TCRdb re-analysed the reads in MiXCR, keeping a single row per CDR3 protein. This table holds 450,000 to 600,000 distinct CDR3 sequences, 30% to 35% found once. The sequencing here drew on cultured PBMCs, taken from culture after CMV antigen stimulation. The chain employs TRBV28 and TRBJ2-7, with 10 bases matching TRBD2. The sequence was obtained from a human donor in good health (CMV status not recorded). Some clones in this sample may be carry-over from other donors' samples. CDR3 coding DNA: TGTGCCAGCAGGTATGGACTAGCGGCCAACTACGAGCAGTACTTC. Amino acids: CASRYGLAANYEQYF.